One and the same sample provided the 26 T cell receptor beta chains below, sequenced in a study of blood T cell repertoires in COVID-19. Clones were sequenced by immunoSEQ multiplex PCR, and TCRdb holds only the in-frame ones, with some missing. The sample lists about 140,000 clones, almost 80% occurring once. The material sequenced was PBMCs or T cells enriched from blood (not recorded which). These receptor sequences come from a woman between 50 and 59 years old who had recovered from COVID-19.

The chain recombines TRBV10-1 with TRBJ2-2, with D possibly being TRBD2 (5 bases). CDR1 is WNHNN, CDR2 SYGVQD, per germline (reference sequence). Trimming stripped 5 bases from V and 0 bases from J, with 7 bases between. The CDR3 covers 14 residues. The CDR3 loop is CASSPGTNTGELFF. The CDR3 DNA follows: TGCGCCAGCAGTCCCGGGACGAACACCGGGGAGCTGTTTTTT.

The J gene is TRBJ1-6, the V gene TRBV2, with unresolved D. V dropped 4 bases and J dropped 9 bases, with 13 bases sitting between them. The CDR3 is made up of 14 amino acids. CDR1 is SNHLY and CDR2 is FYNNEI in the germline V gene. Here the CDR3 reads CASSGVPSGSPLHF. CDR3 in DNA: TGTGCCAGCAGTGGGGTACCCTCGGGTTCACCCCTCCACTTT.

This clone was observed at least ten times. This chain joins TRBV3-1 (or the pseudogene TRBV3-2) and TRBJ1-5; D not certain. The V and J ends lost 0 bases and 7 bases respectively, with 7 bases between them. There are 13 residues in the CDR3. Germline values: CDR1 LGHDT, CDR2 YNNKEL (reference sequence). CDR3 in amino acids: CASSQDEYQPQHF. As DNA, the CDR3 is TGTGCCAGCAGCCAAGATGAGTACCAGCCCCAGCATTTT.

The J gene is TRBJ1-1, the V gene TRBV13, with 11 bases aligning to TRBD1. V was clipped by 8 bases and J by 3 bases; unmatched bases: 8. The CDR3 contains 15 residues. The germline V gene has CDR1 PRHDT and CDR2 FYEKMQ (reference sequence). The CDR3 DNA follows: TGTGCCAGCCAAACACGGACAGGGGGCCACACTGAAGCTTTCTTT. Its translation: CASQTRTGGHTEAFF. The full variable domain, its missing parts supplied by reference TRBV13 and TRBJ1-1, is AAGVIQSPRHLIKEKRETATLKCYPIPRHDTVYWYQQGPGQDPQFLISFYEKMQSDKGSIPDRFSAQQFSDYHSELNMSSLELGDSALYFCASQTRTGGHTEAFFGQGTRLTVV.

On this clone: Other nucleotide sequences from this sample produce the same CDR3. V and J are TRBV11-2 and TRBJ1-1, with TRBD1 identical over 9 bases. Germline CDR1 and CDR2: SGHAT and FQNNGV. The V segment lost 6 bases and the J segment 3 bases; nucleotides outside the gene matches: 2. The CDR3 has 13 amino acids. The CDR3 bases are TGTGCCAGCAGTCGACAGGGGGACACTGAAGCTTTCTTT. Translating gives CASSRQGDTEAFF.

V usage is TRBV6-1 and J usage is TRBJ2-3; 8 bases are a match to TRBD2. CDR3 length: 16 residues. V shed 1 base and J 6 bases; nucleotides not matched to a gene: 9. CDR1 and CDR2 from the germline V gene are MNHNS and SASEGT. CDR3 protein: CASSEGTSWGGDTQYF. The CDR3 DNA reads TGTGCCAGCAGTGAAGGGACTAGCTGGGGGGGGGATACGCAGTATTTT.

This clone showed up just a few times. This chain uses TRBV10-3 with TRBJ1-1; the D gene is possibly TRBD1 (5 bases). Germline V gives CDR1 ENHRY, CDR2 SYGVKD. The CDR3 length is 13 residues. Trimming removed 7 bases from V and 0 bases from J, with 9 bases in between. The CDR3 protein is CAITGELNTEAFF. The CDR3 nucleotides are TGTGCCATCACGGGGGAATTGAACACTGAAGCTTTCTTT.

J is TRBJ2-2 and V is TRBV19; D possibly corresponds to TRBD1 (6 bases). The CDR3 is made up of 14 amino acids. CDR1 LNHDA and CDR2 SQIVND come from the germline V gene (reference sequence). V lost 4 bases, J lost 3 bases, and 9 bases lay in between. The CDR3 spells CASSRDTHTGELFF. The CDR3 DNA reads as TGTGCCAGTAGTAGGGACACTCACACCGGGGAGCTGTTTTTT.

CDR3 DNA sequence: TGTGCCTGGAGTGAGGGAGGAGGGAGTGAAGCTTTCTTT. Its protein is CAWSEGGGSEAFF. This sequence joins TRBV30 and TRBJ1-1; no definite D call. The CDR3 length is 13 residues. Germline V gives CDR1 GTSNPN, CDR2 SVGIG (reference sequence). V lost 1 base, J lost 7 bases, and 13 bases lay in between.

The CDR3 region is CASSPLGGMNNEQFF. The DNA for the CDR3 is TGTGCCAGCTCACCACTCGGCGGGATGAATAATGAGCAGTTCTTC. The chain uses TRBV18 and TRBJ2-1; D is possibly TRBD2 (6 bases). Per germline, CDR1 KGHSH and CDR2 LQKENI. V lost 1 base to trimming and J lost 7 bases, with 14 bases between them. The CDR3 is 15 residues long.

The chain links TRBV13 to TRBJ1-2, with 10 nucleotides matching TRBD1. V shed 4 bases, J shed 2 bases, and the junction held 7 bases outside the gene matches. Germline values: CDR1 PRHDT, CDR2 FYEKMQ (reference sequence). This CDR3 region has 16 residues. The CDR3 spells CASSSTETGGNYGYTF. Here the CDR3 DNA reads TGTGCCAGCAGCTCCACCGAGACAGGGGGCAACTATGGCTACACCTTC.

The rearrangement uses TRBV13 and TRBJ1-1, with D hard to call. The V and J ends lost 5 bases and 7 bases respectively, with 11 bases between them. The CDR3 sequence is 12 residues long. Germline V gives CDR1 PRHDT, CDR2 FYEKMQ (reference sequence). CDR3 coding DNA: TGTGCCAGCAGCCCTTTCCGTCGTGAAGCTTTCTTT. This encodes CASSPFRREAFF.

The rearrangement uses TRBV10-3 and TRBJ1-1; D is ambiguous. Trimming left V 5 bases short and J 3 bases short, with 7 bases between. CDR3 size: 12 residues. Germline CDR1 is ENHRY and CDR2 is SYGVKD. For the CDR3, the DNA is TGTGCCATCAGTCGGGAGGACACTGAAGCTTTCTTT. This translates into CAISREDTEAFF.

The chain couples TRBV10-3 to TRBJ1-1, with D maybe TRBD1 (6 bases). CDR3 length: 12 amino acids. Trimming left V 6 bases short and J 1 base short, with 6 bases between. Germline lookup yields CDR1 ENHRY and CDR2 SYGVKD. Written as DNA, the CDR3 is TGTGCCATCAGGGACAGGAACACTGAAGCTTTCTTT. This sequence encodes CAIRDRNTEAFF.

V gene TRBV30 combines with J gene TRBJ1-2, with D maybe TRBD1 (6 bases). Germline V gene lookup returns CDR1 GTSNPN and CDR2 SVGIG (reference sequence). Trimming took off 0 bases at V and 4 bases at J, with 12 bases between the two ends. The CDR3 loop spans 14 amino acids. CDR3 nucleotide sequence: TGTGCCTGGAGTGTACGGGGGGCTGTCTATGGCTACACCTTC. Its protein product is CAWSVRGAVYGYTF.

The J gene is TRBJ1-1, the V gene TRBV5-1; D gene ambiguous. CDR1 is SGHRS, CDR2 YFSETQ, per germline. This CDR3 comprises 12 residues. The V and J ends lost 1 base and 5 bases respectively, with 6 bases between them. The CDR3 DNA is TGCGCCAGCAGCTTGTCGGGGACTGAAGCTTTCTTT. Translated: CASSLSGTEAFF.

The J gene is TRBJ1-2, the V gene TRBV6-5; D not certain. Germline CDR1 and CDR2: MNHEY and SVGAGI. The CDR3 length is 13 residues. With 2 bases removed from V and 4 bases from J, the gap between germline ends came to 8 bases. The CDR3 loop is CASSYDTTYGYTF. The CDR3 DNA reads TGTGCCAGCAGTTACGACACCACCTATGGCTACACCTTC.

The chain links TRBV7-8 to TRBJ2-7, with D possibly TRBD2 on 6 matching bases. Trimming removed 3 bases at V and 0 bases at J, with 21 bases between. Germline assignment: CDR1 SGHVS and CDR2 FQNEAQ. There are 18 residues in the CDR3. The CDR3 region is CASSFGRPTGLSSYEQYF. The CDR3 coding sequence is TGTGCCAGCAGCTTTGGTAGGCCCACGGGACTTTCCTCCTACGAGCAGTACTTC.

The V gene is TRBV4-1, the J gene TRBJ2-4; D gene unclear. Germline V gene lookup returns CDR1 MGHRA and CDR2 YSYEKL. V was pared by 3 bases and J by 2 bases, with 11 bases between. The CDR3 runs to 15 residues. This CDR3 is CASSQVQVTKNIQYF. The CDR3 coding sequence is TGCGCCAGCAGCCAGGTCCAGGTGACCAAAAACATTCAGTACTTC.

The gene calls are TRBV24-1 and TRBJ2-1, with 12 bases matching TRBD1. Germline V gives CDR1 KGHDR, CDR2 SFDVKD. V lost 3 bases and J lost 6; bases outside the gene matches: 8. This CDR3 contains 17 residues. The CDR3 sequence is CATSDAGTGGAFNEQFF. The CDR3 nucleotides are TGTGCCACCAGTGATGCCGGGACAGGGGGCGCCTTCAATGAGCAGTTCTTC.

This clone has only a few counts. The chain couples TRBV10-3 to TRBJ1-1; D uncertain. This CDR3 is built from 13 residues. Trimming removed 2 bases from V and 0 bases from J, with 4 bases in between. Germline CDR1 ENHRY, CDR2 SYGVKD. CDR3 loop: CAISEPLNTEAFF. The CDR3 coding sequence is TGTGCCATCAGTGAGCCGTTGAACACTGAAGCTTTCTTT.

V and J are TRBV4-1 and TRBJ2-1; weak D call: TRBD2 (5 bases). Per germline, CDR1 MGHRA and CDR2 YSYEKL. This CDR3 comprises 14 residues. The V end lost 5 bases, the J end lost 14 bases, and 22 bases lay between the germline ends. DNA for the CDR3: TGCGCCAGCAGCTACCTGGACTGGACTCCCGAAAAGTTCTTC. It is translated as CASSYLDWTPEKFF.

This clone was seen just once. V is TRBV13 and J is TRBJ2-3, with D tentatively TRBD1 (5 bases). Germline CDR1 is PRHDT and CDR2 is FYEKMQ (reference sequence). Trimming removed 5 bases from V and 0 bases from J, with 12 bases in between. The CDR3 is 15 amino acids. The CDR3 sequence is CASSPRAGSTDTQYF. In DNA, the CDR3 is TGTGCCAGCAGCCCCCGGGCAGGGAGCACAGATACGCAGTATTTT.

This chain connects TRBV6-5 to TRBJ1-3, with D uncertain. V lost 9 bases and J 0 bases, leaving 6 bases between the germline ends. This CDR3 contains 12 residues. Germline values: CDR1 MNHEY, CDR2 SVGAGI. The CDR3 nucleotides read TGTGCCAGTAGGAGCTCTGGAAACACCATATATTTT. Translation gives CASRSSGNTIYF.

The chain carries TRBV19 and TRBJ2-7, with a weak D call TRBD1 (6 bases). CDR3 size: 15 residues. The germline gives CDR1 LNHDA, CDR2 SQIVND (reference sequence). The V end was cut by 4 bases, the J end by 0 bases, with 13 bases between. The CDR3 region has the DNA TGTGCCAGTAGTAGTGGGACAATGAGCTCCTACGAGCAGTACTTC. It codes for CASSSGTMSSYEQYF.

Written as DNA, the CDR3 is TGTGCCAGCAGTTTAGAGGGGTATGGCTACACCTTC. Protein: CASSLEGYGYTF. The J gene is TRBJ1-2, the V gene TRBV12-3 or TRBV12-4, with D possibly TRBD1 on 5 matching bases. The CDR3 length is 12 residues. V was trimmed by 1 base and J by 5 bases, leaving 5 bases between them.